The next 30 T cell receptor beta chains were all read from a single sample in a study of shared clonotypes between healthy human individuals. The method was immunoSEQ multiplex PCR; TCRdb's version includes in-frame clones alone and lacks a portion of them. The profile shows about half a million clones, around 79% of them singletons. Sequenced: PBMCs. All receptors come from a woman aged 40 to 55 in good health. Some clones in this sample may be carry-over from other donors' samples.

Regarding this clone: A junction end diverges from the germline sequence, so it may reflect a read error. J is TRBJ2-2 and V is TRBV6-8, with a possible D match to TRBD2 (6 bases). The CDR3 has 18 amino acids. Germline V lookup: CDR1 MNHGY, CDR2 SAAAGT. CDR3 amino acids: CASSWRTGGTSTHRGAVF. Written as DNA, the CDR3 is TGTGCCAGCAGTTGGAGGACTGGAGGGACGTCGACACACCGGGGAGCTGTTTTT.

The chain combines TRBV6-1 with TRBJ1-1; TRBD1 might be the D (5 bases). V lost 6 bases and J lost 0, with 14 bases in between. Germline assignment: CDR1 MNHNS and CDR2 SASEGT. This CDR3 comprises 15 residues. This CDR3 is CASRDPGRVNTEAFF. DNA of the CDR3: TGTGCCAGCAGGGACCCGGGACGGGTGAACACTGAAGCTTTCTTT.

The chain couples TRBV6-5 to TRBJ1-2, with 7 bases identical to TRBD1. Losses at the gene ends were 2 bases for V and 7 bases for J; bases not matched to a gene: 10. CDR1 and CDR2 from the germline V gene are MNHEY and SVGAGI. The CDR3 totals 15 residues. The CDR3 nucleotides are TGTGCCAGCAGTTACAGGGACAGTAGGGATCGTGGCTACACCTTC. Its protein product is CASSYRDSRDRGYTF.

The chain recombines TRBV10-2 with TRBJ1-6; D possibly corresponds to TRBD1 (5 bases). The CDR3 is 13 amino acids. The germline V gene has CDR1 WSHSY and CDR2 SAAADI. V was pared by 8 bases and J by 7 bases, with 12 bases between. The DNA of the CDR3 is TGCGCCAGCGCCCGGGGGAGGAATTCACCCCTCCACTTT. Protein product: CASARGRNSPLHF.

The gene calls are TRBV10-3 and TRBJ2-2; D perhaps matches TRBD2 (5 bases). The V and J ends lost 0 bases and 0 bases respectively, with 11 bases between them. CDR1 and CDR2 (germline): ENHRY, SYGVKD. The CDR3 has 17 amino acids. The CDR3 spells CAISESGSGANTGELFF. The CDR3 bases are TGTGCCATCAGTGAGTCCGGGTCCGGGGCGAACACCGGGGAGCTGTTTTTT.

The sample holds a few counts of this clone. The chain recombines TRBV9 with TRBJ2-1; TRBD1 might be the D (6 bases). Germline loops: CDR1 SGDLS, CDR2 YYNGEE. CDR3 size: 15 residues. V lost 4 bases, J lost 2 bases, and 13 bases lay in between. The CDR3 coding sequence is TGTGCCAGCAGCCCCCGGGACACCCCCTACAATGAGCAGTTCTTC. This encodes CASSPRDTPYNEQFF.

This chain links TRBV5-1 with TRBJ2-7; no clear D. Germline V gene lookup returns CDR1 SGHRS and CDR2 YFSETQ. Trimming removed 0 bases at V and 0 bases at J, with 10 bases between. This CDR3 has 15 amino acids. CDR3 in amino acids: CASSLDGAPSYEQYF. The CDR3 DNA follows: TGCGCCAGCAGCTTGGACGGTGCTCCCTCCTACGAGCAGTACTTC.

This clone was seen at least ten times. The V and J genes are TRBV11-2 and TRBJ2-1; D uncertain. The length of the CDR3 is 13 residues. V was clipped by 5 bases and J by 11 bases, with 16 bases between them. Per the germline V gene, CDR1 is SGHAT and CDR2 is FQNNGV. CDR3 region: CASSLPQLSKQFF. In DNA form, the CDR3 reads TGTGCCAGCAGCCTACCACAGTTATCCAAGCAGTTCTTC.

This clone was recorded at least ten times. In DNA form, the CDR3 reads TGTGCCAGCAGTTTAGAGGGATCTCAGCCCCAGCATTTT. It yields the protein CASSLEGSQPQHF. This chain connects TRBV6-5 to TRBJ1-5; D uncertain. CDR1 and CDR2 from the germline V gene are MNHEY and SVGAGI. The CDR3 runs 13 residues. V lost 4 bases and J lost 6, with 10 bases in between.

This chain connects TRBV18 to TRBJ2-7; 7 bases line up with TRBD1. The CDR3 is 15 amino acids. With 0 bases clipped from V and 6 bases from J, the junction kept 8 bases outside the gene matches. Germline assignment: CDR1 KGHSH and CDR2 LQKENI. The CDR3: CASSPPGDRVAEQYF. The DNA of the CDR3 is TGTGCCAGCTCACCACCGGGCGACAGGGTTGCCGAGCAGTACTTC.

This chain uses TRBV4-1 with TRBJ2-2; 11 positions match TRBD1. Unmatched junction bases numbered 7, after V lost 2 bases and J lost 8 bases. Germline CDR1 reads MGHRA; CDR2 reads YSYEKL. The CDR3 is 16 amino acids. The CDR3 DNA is TGCGCCAGCAGCCAATTGGACAGGGGGCTTGGGGGGGAGCTGTTTTTT. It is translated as CASSQLDRGLGGELFF.

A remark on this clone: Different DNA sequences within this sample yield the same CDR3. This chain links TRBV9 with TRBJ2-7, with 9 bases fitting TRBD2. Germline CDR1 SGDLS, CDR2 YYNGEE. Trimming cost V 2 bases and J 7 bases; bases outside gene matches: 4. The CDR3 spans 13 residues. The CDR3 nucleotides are TGTGCCAGCAGCGTTGGGCTAGCGGGAGAGCAGTACTTC. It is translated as CASSVGLAGEQYF.

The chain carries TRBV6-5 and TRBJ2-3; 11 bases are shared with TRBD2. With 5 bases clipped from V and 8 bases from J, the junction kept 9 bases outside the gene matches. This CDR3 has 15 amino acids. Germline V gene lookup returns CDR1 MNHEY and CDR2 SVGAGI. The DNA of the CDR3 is TGTGCCAGCAGTCGGGTAGCGGGAGGGACGGGTACGCAGTATTTT. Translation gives CASSRVAGGTGTQYF.

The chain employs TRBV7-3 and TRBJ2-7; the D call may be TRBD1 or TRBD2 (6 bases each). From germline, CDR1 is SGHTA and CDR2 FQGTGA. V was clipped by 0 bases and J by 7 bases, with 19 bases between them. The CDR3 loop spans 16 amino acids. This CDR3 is CASSLTRDTAPWEQYF. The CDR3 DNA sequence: TGTGCCAGCAGCTTAACGCGGGACACCGCCCCTTGGGAGCAGTACTTC.

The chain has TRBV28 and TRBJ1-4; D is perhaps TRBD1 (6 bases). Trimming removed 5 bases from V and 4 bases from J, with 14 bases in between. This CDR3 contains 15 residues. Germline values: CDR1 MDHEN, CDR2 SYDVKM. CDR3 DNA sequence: TGTGCCAGCAGTCCCCCCGGGACAATTAATGAAAAACTGTTTTTT. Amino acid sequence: CASSPPGTINEKLFF.

CDR3 coding DNA: TGTGCCAGTAGTAGGACTAGCGGGAGGGGCACCGGGGAGCTGTTTTTT. This gives the protein CASSRTSGRGTGELFF. V gene TRBV19 combines with J gene TRBJ2-2; the match to TRBD2 covers 15 bases. The CDR3 is 16 amino acids. Per germline, CDR1 LNHDA and CDR2 SQIVND (reference sequence). V was pared by 4 bases and J by 4 bases, with 1 base of the junction left unmatched.

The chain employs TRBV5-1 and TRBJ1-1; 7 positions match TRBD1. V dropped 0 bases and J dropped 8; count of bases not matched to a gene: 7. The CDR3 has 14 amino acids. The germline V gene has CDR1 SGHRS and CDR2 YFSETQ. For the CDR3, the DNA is TGCGCCAGCAGCTTGGGGACACAGGGGTCCGAAGCTTTCTTT. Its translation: CASSLGTQGSEAFF. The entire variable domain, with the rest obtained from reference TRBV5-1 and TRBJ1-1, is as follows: KAGVTQTPRYLIKTRGQQVTLSCSPISGHRSVSWYQQTPGQGLQFLFEYFSETQRNKGNFPGRFSGRQFSNSRSEMNVSTLELGDSALYLCASSLGTQGSEAFFGQGTRLTVV.

CDR3 loop: CASEGAANEKLFF. Here the CDR3 DNA reads TGTGCCAGCGAGGGGGCGGCTAATGAAAAACTGTTTTTT. The chain has TRBV28 and TRBJ1-4; 7 bases map to TRBD1. Germline V gene sequence: CDR1 MDHEN, CDR2 SYDVKM. V gave up 8 bases and J gave up 3 bases; unmatched junction bases: 3. There are 13 residues in the CDR3.

CDR3 in DNA: TGTGCCAGCAGCCCCCAGTTCAGGGGTTCTGGAAACACCATATATTTT. Its protein product is CASSPQFRGSGNTIYF. The gene calls are TRBV7-2 and TRBJ1-3, with D perhaps TRBD1 (6 bases). CDR1 is SGHTA and CDR2 is FQGNSA in the germline V gene. The CDR3 is 16 residues long. V gave up 5 bases and J gave up 1 base, with 15 bases separating them. The full variable domain, completed using reference TRBV7-2 and TRBJ1-3, is GAGVSQSPSNKVTEKGKDVELRCDPISGHTALYWYRQSLGQGLEFLIYFQGNSAPDKSGLPSDRFSAERTGGSVSTLTIQRTQQEDSAVYLCASSPQFRGSGNTIYFGEGSWLTVV.

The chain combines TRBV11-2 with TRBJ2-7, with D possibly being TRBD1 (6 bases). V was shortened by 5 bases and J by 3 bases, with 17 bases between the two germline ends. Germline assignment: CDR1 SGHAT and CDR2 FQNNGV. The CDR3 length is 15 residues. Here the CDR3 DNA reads TGTGCCAGCAGCGTGGACAGCCTACTCGGCTACGAGCAGTACTTC. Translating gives CASSVDSLLGYEQYF.

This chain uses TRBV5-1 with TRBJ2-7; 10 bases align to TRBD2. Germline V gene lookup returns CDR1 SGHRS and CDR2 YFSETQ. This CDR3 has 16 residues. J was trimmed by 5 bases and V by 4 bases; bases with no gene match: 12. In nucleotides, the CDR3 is TGCGCCAGCAGCGGAACCCCTAGCGGGAGACCCCACGAGCAGTACTTC. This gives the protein CASSGTPSGRPHEQYF. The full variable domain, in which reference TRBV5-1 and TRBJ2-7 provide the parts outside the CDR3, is KAGVTQTPRYLIKTRGQQVTLSCSPISGHRSVSWYQQTPGQGLQFLFEYFSETQRNKGNFPGRFSGRQFSNSRSEMNVSTLELGDSALYLCASSGTPSGRPHEQYFGPGTRLTVT.

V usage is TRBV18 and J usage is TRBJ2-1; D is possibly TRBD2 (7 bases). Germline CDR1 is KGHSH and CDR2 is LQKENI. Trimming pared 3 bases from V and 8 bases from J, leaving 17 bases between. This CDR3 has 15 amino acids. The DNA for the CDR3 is TGTGCCAGCTCACCCGTTCAGGGGAGGGTCCATGAGCAGTTCTTC. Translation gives CASSPVQGRVHEQFF.

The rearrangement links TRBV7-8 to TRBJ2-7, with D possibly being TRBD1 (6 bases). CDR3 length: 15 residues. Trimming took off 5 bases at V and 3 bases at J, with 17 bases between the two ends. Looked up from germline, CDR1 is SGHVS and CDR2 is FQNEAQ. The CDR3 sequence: CASSVDRDTHYEQYF. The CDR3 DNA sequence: TGTGCCAGCAGCGTTGACCGGGACACCCACTACGAGCAGTACTTC.

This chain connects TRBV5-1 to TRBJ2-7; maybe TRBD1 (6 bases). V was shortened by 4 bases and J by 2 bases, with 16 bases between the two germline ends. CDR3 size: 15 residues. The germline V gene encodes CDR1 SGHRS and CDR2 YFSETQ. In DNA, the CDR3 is TGCGCCAGCAGCGTCGACACAGGGTATGCCTACGAGCAGTACTTC. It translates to CASSVDTGYAYEQYF.

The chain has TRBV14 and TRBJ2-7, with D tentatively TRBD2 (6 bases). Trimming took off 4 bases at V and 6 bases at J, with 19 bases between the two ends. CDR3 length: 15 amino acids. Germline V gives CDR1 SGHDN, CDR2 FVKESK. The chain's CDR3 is CASSLGGSEMGEQYF. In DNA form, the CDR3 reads TGTGCCAGCAGCCTGGGGGGTAGCGAGATGGGCGAGCAGTACTTC.

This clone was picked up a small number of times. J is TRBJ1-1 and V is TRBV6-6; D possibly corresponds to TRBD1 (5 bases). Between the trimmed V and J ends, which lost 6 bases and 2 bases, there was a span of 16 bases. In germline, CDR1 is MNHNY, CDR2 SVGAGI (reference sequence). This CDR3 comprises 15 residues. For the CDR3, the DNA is TGTGCCAGCAGACGTCCGGGACCGGATAACACTGAAGCTTTCTTT. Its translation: CASRRPGPDNTEAFF.

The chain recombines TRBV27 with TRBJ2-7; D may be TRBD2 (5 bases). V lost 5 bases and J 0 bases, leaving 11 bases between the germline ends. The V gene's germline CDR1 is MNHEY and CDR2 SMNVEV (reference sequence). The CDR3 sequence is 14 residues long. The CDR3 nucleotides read TGTGCCAGCAGTGCGGGCCGGTACTCCTACGAGCAGTACTTC. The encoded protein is CASSAGRYSYEQYF.

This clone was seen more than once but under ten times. For the CDR3, the DNA is TGTGCCAGCACCTTGATTAGGACAGCGAAGTCGGGGGAGACCCAGTACTTC. It is translated as CASTLIRTAKSGETQYF. This rearrangement joins TRBV21-1 to TRBJ2-5; no check of the table's D call, TRBD1, against the DNA was made. TRBV21-1 is recorded as a pseudogene. CDR3 length: 17 amino acids.

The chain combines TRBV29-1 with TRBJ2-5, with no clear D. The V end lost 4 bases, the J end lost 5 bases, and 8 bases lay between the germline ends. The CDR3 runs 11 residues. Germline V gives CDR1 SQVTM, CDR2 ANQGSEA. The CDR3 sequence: CSVVGFETQYF. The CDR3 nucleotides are TGCAGCGTTGTAGGCTTTGAGACCCAGTACTTC.

The CDR3 region has the DNA TGTGCCAGCTCACCACGGAGCGGGAGAAACATTCAGTACTTC. Translating gives CASSPRSGRNIQYF. J is TRBJ2-4 and V is TRBV18; 8 bases agree with TRBD2. This CDR3 comprises 14 residues. V dropped 1 base and J dropped 6; count of bases not matched to a gene: 2. Germline CDR1 is KGHSH and CDR2 is LQKENI.